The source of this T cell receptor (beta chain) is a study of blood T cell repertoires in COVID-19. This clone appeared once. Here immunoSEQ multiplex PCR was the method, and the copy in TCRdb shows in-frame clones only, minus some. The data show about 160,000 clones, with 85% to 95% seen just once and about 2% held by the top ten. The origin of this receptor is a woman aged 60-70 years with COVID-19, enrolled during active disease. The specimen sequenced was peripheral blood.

This CDR3 reads CASSTTTGRGGYTF. CDR3 nucleotide sequence: TGTGCCAGCAGCACAACGACAGGGCGGGGTGGCTACACCTTC. V usage is TRBV2 and J usage is TRBJ1-2; TRBD1 aligns across 7 bases. Germline V gene data show CDR1 as SNHLY and CDR2 as FYNNEI. Unmatched junction bases numbered 11, after V lost 6 bases and J lost 7 bases. The CDR3 has 14 amino acids. The entire variable domain, with the rest obtained from reference TRBV2 and TRBJ1-2, is as follows: EPEVTQTPSHQVTQMGQEVILRCVPISNHLYFYWYRQILGQKVEFLVSFYNNEISEKSEIFDDQFSVERPDGSNFTLKIRSTKLEDSAMYFCASSTTTGRGGYTFGSGTRLTVV.